In its sample, the clone carrying this T cell receptor beta chain was seen a few times. The CDR3 runs 15 residues. Germline lookup yields CDR1 LNHDA and CDR2 SQIVND (reference sequence). Trimming shortened V by 8 bases and J by 8 bases, and 22 bases separated the two germline ends. The sample comes from a study of T cell changes during pregnancy in multiple sclerosis. TCRdb keeps only in-frame clones here, not all; method: immunoSEQ multiplex PCR. The sample includes about 64,000 clones, roughly 88% of them seen just once. Sequences were derived from peripheral blood, sampled in the second trimester of pregnancy. The V and J genes are TRBV19 and TRBJ2-1; a weak D match, TRBD2 (7 bases). This TCR came from a female donor with multiple sclerosis, enrolled in a pregnancy study. CDR3 coding DNA: TGTGCCAGTCAGACGTGGGGGGGCCATAAGGATGAGCAGTTCTTC. It codes for CASQTWGGHKDEQFF.